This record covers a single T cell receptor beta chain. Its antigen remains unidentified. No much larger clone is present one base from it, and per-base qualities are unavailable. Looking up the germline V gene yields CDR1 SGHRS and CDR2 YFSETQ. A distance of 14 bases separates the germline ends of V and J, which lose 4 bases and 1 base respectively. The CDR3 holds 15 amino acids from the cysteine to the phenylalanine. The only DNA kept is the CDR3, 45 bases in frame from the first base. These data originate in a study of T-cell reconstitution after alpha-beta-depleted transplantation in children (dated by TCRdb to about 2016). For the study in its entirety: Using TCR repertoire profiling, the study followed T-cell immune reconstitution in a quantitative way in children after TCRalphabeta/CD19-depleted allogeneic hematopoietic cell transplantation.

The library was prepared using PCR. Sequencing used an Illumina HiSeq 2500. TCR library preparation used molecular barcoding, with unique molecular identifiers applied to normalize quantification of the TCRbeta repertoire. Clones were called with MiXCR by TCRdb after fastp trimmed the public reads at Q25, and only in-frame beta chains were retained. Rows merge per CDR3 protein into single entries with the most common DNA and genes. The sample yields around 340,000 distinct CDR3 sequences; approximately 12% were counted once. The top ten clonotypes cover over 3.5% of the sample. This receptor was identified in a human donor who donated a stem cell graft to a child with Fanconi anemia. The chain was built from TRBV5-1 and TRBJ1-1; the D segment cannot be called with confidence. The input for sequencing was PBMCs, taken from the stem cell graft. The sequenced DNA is TGCGCCAGCAGCCGTATTGGACGGGCGAACACTGAAGCTTTCTTT. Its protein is CASSRIGRANTEAFF.